This TCR beta chain was found in a study of identical twins (dated by TCRdb to the mid-2010s). Regarding the research as a whole: To test whether fetal clonotypes persist, this study deep-sequenced TCR alpha and beta repertoires from monozygotic twins, from unrelated adults of various ages, and from cord blood. To rule out contamination, replicate twin experiments were performed at different times with different library preparation protocols.

All donors were healthy Caucasians. From the cysteine through the phenylalanine, the CDR3 covers 12 amino acids. Solely the CDR3 DNA is kept, with 36 bases framed from the first base. Relative to germline, V is 8 bases shorter and J is 5 bases shorter, with 11 bases between their ends. The germline V gene encodes CDR1 ENHRY and CDR2 SYGVKD. This clonotype was seen ten or more times. Its antigen is not yet known. The input lacks base qualities; no much larger clone sits a single base away. Receptor libraries were prepared by 5' RACE. TCRdb lists the instrument as Illumina HiSeq 2000. Template switching added a universal primer binding site, and the final cDNA carried a unique molecular identifier that allowed TCR cDNA molecules to be counted accurately. Specific primers in the conserved constant-segment region were used to synthesize first-strand cDNA for TCR alpha and beta chains. To control for contamination, every cDNA library was double barcoded, receiving both a SMART-Mk sample barcode and Illumina barcodes. TruSeq adapter sequences and Illumina sample barcodes were added in two successive PCR steps. TCR alpha and beta cDNA libraries were sequenced on the Illumina HiSeq platform with custom primers. The authors' pipeline ran thus. Raw reads were processed with MiGEC to extract unique molecular identifiers, and MiXCR was used to determine CDR3 positions. For each individual, recombination models were inferred using an EM algorithm with the repgenHMM and IGoR tools. Shared clonotypes were analyzed with the tcR package in R, and sharing was normalized by the product of cloneset sizes. To study raw recombination free of thymic and clonal selection effects, out-of-frame nonproductive sequences were analyzed. TCRdb itself trimmed the public reads at Q25 with fastp, ran MiXCR and retained productive beta chains. Duplicate CDR3 protein sequences are folded into a single record with the most common DNA and genes. TCRdb, not the original authors, processed these V and J calls. This sample holds roughly 1,500,000 distinct CDR3 sequences; around 33% were observed only once. Approximately 0.29% of the sample rests with the top ten.

Broad study findings and their caveats: In beta out-of-frame sequences, excess twin sharing was weaker, because having fewer shared sequences lowered the signal-to-noise ratio. Invariant T cells such as MAIT and iNKT could partly confound zero-insertion analyses, though diverse VJ usage argued against this for most clonotypes. Out-of-frame TCR alpha sequences shared between twins showed an excess of low generation-probability sequences compared with coincidental sharing between unrelated individuals. In monozygotic twins, recombination models systematically underestimated out-of-frame TCR alpha sharing, but the models matched the sharing seen between unrelated individuals. Abundant cord blood beta clonotypes had fewer insertions, young adult naive repertoires showed a similar but weaker trend, and memory repertoires showed no such trend. Because the same donors could not be followed over many years, the conclusions depended on cross-sectional statistical analysis.

The specimen sequenced was cord blood. The clonotype was recovered from a newborn girl in good health. The rearranged segments are TRBV10-3 and TRBJ2-3, with no confident D gene call. The bases are TGTGCCATCCACTCGTTCGGAGATACGCAGTATTTT. Its translation is CAIHSFGDTQYF.